The sequence of this T cell receptor beta chain was determined in a study of shared clonotypes between healthy human individuals. Cells designated naive CD8 were CD45RO-negative and were positively selected for CCR7, with terminally differentiated effector memory CD45RA+ cells excluded. Study-wide results and caveats: It was the non-shared clonotypes that had lower generation probabilities than clonotypes shared by all four donors.

The assay was run at deep level. Assay used: immunoSEQ multiplex PCR; TCRdb lists only in-frame clones, some missing. This repertoire shows around 2.1 million clones, 85% to 95% found once; its top ten account for about 1.8%. To note about this clone: The antigen remains unidentified.

This CDR3 has 12 amino acids. J was trimmed by 6 bases and V by 7 bases; bases with no gene match: 6. The V gene's germline CDR1 is SGHRS and CDR2 YFSETQ. The chain uses TRBV5-1 and TRBJ2-7; 8 bases are a match to TRBD1. The source of this sequence is a man between 18 and 35 years old in good health. Some clones in this sample may be carry-over from other donors' samples. Sequenced sample: naive CD8+ T cells from PBMCs. The CDR3 reads CASQGARGEQYF. The CDR3 nucleotides are TGCGCCAGCCAGGGGGCCAGGGGCGAGCAGTACTTC.